This T cell receptor beta chain was identified in a study of blood T cell repertoires in COVID-19. The CDR3 covers 12 residues. The germline V gene has CDR1 SNHLY and CDR2 FYNNEI. The germline V and J ends were trimmed by 3 bases and 5 bases, with 7 bases remaining between them. Only in-frame clones appear in the TCRdb table, and some are missing; sequencing was by immunoSEQ multiplex PCR. The profile shows over 150,000 clones, less than 80% of them singletons. A word on this clone: The same CDR3 is also encoded by other DNA sequences in this sample.

What was sequenced was peripheral blood. The sequence derives from a woman aged 50 to 65 with acute or convalescent COVID-19. V and J are TRBV2 and TRBJ1-1, with unresolved D. CDR3 DNA sequence: TGTGCCAGCAGTGAGTCTAGAACTGAAGCTTTCTTT. It translates to CASSESRTEAFF.